This T cell receptor (beta chain) was sequenced for a study of OX40 agonist ivuxolimab in advanced cancers. Germline V gene data show CDR1 as SGHTA and CDR2 as FQGTGA. J was trimmed by 3 bases and V by 5 bases; bases with no gene match: 7. The CDR3 has 15 residues. Clones were read by immunoSEQ multiplex PCR, and TCRdb kept only the in-frame ones, dropping some. Seen here are 55,000 to 70,000 clones, less than 85% observed once, and the top ten hold 3.1%. This sequence originates from an adult with an advanced solid tumor such as melanoma, head and neck, liver or kidney cancer. Specimen: CD4+ or CD8+ T cells sorted from blood, collected in a trial of the OX40 agonist ivuxolimab. This sequence joins TRBV7-3 and TRBJ2-3; TRBD1 aligns across 8 bases. The CDR3 reads CASSPDRGKTDTQYF. The CDR3 nucleotides read TGTGCCAGCAGCCCAGACAGGGGCAAGACAGATACGCAGTATTTT.